This TCR beta chain was observed in a study of beta chain features in type 1 diabetes. Across the whole study: Sorted cell examination encompassed about 110 million cells across all samples. Study findings and constraints: All four CD4+ subsets from Type 1 diabetes patients carried moderately but significantly shorter TCRB CDR3s. Although PCR might favor shorter templates, it would do so equally in patients and controls.

The investigators reverse transcribed all of the isolated RNA, so they sequenced expressed TCRB transcripts. Assay: immunoSEQ multiplex PCR; the TCRdb copy retains only in-frame clones and omits some. This repertoire shows approximately 270,000 clones, over 11% found once; its top ten account for approximately 0.015%. V was pared by 4 bases and J by 2 bases, with 21 bases between. The CDR3 is 17 residues long. Germline V gene sequence: CDR1 SGDLS, CDR2 YYNGEE. Notes on this clone: Its antigen remains unidentified.

This clonotype was obtained from a man between 25 and 39 years old with type 1 diabetes. The rearrangement joins TRBV9 to TRBJ1-2, with D perhaps TRBD1 (6 bases). Material: naive CD4+ T cells from blood. The CDR3 DNA reads TGTGCCAGCAGCCCGTGGGGGCTCCCCACTTCCAACTATGGCTACACCTTC. It yields the protein CASSPWGLPTSNYGYTF.